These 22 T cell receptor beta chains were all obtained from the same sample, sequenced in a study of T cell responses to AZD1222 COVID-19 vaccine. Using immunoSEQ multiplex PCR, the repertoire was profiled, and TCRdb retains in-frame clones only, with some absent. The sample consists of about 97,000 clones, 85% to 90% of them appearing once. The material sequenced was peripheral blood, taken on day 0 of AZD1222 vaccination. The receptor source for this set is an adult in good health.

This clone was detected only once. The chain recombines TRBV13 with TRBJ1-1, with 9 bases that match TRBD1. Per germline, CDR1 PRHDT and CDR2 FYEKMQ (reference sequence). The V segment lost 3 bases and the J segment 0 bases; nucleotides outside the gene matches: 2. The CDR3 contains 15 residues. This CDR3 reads CASSFGTGLNTEAFF. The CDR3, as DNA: TGTGCCAGCAGCTTTGGGACAGGGTTGAACACTGAAGCTTTCTTT.

This CDR3 reads CASRRPGLRDTEAFF. The CDR3 DNA sequence: TGTGCCAGTAGGCGTCCGGGGCTTAGAGACACTGAAGCTTTCTTT. This chain connects TRBV19 to TRBJ1-1; D may be TRBD1 (5 bases). Per the germline V gene, CDR1 is LNHDA and CDR2 is SQIVND (reference sequence). The CDR3 is 15 amino acids. The V end lost 6 bases, the J end lost 3 bases, and 17 bases lay between the germline ends.

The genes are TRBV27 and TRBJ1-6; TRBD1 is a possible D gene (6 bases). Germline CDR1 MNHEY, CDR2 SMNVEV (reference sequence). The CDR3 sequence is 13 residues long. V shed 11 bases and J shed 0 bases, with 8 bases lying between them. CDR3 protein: CASGDSYNSPLHF. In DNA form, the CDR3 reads TGTGCCTCAGGGGACTCCTATAATTCACCCCTCCACTTT.

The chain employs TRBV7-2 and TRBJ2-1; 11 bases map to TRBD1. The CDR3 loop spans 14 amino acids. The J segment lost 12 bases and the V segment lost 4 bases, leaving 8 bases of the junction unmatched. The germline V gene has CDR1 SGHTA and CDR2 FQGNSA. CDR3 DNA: TGTGCCAGCAGCTCAAATACCGGGACAGGGGGGCAGTTCTTC. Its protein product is CASSSNTGTGGQFF.

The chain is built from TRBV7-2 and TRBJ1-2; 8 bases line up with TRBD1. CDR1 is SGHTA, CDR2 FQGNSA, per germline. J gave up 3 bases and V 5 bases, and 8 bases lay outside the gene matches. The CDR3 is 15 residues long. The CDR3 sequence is CASSPRTGPHYGYTF. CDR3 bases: TGTGCCAGCAGCCCACGGACAGGGCCCCACTATGGCTACACCTTC.

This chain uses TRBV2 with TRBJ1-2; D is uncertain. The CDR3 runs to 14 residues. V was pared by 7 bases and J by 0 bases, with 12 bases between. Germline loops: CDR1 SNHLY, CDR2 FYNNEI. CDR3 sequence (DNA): TGTGCCAGCAATATTCCCCAAGCTAACTATGGCTACACCTTC. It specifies CASNIPQANYGYTF. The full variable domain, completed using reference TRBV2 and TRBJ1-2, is EPEVTQTPSHQVTQMGQEVILRCVPISNHLYFYWYRQILGQKVEFLVSFYNNEISEKSEIFDDQFSVERPDGSNFTLKIRSTKLEDSAMYFCASNIPQANYGYTFGSGTRLTVV.

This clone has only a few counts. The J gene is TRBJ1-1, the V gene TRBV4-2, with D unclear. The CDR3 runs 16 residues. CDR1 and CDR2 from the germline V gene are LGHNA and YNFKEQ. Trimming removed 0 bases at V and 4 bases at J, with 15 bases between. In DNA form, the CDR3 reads TGTGCCAGCAGCCAAGAGCGGCCCCGTCCTGGCACTGAAGCTTTCTTT. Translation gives CASSQERPRPGTEAFF.

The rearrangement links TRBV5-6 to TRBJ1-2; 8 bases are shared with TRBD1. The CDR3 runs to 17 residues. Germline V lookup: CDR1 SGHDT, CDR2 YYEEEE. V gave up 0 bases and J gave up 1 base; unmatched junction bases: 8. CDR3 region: CASSLGGQGSLNYGYTF. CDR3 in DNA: TGTGCCAGCAGCTTGGGCGGACAGGGATCTCTTAACTATGGCTACACCTTC.

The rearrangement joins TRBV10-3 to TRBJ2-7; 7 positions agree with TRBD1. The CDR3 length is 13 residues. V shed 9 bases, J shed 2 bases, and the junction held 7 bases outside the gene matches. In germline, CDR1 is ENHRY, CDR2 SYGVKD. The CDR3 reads CAIFRDSTYEQYF. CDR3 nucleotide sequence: TGTGCCATTTTTCGGGACAGTACCTACGAGCAGTACTTC.

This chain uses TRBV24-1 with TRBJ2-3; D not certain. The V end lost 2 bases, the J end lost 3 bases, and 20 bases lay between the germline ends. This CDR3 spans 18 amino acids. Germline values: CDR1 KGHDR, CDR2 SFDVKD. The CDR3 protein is CATSDSWVPGYKTDTQYF. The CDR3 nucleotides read TGTGCCACCAGTGATTCATGGGTTCCCGGTTATAAGACAGATACGCAGTATTTT.

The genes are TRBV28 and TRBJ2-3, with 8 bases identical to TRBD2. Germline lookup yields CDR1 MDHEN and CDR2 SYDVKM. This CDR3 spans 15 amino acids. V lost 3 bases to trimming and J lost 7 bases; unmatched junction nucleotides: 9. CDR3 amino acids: CASSFGSGGPNTQYF. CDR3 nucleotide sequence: TGTGCCAGCAGTTTCGGTTCGGGAGGGCCAAATACGCAGTATTTT.

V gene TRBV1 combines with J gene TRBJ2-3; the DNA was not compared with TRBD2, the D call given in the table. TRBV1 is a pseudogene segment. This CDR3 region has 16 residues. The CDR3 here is CTSSQEGLEVRDTQYF. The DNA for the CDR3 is TGCACCAGCAGCCAAGAAGGCCTGGAAGTGAGGGATACGCAGTATTTT.

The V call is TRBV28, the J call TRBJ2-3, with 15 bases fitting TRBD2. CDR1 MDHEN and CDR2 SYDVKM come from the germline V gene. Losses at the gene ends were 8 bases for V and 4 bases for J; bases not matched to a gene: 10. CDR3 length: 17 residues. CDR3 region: CASGGLAGGPSSDTQYF. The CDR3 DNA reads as TGTGCCAGCGGCGGACTAGCGGGAGGGCCGAGTTCAGATACGCAGTATTTT.

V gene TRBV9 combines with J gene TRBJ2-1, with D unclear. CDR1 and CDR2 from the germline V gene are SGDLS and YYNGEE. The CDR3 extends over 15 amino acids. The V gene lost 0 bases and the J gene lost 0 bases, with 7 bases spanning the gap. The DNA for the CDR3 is TGTGCCAGCAGCGTAGGGCAAGGCTCCTACAATGAGCAGTTCTTC. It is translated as CASSVGQGSYNEQFF.

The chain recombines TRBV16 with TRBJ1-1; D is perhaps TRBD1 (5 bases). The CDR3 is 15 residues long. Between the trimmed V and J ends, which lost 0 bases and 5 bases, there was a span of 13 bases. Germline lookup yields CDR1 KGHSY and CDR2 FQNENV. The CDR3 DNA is TGTGCCAGCAGCCAATCGACGACCTGGGGGACTGAAGCTTTCTTT. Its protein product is CASSQSTTWGTEAFF.

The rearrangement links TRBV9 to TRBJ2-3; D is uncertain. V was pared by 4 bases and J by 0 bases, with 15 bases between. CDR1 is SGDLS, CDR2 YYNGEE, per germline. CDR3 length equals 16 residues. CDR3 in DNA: TGTGCCAGCAGCCAAAGCTACACTCCCAGCACAGATACGCAGTATTTT. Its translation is CASSQSYTPSTDTQYF.

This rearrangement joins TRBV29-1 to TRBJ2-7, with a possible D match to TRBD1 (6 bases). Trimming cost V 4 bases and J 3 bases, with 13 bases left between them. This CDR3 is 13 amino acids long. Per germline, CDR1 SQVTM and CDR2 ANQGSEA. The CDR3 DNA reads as TGCAGCGTTGTCTTGGCCAGGGGCTACGAGCAGTACTTC. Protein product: CSVVLARGYEQYF.

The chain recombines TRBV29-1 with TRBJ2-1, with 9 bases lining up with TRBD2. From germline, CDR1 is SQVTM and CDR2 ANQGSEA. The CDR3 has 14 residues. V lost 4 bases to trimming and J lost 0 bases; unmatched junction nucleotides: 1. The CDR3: CSVVSGSSYNEQFF. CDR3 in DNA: TGCAGCGTTGTTAGCGGGAGCTCCTACAATGAGCAGTTCTTC.

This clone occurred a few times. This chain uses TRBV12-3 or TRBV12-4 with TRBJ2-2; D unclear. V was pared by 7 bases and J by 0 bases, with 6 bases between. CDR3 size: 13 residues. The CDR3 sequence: CASTESNTGELFF. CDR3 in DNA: TGTGCCAGCACAGAATCGAACACCGGGGAGCTGTTTTTT.

The CDR3 is CATTRGHEQFF. CDR3 nucleotides: TGTGCCACCACCCGCGGACACGAGCAGTTCTTC. The V and J genes are TRBV24-1 and TRBJ2-1, with D perhaps TRBD1 (5 bases). Germline CDR1 and CDR2: KGHDR and SFDVKD. V dropped 8 bases and J dropped 10 bases, with 11 bases sitting between them. CDR3 size: 11 residues.

The CDR3 is CASTPAGQGYGYTF. The DNA of the CDR3 is TGTGCCAGCACCCCAGCAGGGCAGGGCTATGGCTACACCTTC. The V call is TRBV27, the J call TRBJ1-2; tentative D call: TRBD1 (5 bases). CDR3 size: 14 residues. V was pared by 7 bases and J by 4 bases, with 16 bases between. Germline V gene lookup returns CDR1 MNHEY and CDR2 SMNVEV (reference sequence).

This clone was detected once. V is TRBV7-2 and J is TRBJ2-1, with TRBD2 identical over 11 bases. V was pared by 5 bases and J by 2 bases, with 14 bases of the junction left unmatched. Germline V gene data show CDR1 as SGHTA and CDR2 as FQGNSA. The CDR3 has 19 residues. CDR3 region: CASSVVGLAAGMAYNEQFF. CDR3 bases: TGTGCCAGCAGCGTTGTGGGACTAGCGGCGGGAATGGCCTACAATGAGCAGTTCTTC.